The 20 T cell receptor beta chains reported below all come from one sample, sequenced in a study of blood T cell repertoires in COVID-19. The table came from immunoSEQ multiplex PCR; TCRdb's copy has only in-frame clones and leaves some out. The table includes 250,000 to 350,000 clones, approximately 88% detected once. The sequenced material came from peripheral blood. Receptors originate from a man aged 18 to 30 with active or convalescent COVID-19.

There are a few counts of this clone. The chain has TRBV7-2 and TRBJ1-4; 9 bases are a match to TRBD1. This CDR3 has 14 residues. In germline, CDR1 is SGHTA, CDR2 FQGNSA. Trimming took 5 bases from V and 6 from J; bases not matched to a gene: 4. The DNA for the CDR3 is TGTGCCAGCAGCCCGGGACAGGGTCATGAAAAACTGTTTTTT. Its translation is CASSPGQGHEKLFF. Variable domain in full (rest from reference TRBV7-2 and TRBJ1-4): GAGVSQSPSNKVTEKGKDVELRCDPISGHTALYWYRQSLGQGLEFLIYFQGNSAPDKSGLPSDRFSAERTGGSVSTLTIQRTQQEDSAVYLCASSPGQGHEKLFFGSGTQLSVL.

The chain has TRBV19 and TRBJ1-1; D unresolved. Trimming cost V 4 bases and J 7 bases, with 7 bases left between them. The CDR3 is 11 residues long. Germline V lookup: CDR1 LNHDA, CDR2 SQIVND (reference sequence). CDR3 sequence: CASSSRVEAFF. As DNA, the CDR3 is TGTGCCAGTAGTAGTAGAGTTGAAGCTTTCTTT.

This chain connects TRBV14 to TRBJ1-6; TRBD1 might be the D (5 bases). The CDR3 is made up of 14 amino acids. Germline V lookup: CDR1 SGHDN, CDR2 FVKESK. V was trimmed by 2 bases and J by 6 bases, leaving 8 bases between them. The CDR3 reads CASSQWGVNSPLHF. The CDR3 DNA sequence: TGTGCCAGCAGCCAATGGGGGGTTAATTCACCCCTCCACTTT.

The rearrangement links TRBV10-3 to TRBJ2-7, with TRBD2 as a possible D gene (5 bases). The CDR3 spans 13 residues. Germline CDR1 reads ENHRY; CDR2 reads SYGVKD. The V end was cut by 6 bases, the J end by 3 bases, with 12 bases between. The CDR3 region has the DNA TGTGCCATCAGGGACGAGGGAAACTACGAGCAGTACTTC. The encoded protein is CAIRDEGNYEQYF.

The V call is TRBV10-1, the J call TRBJ2-2; D might be TRBD2 (5 bases). The CDR3 spans 13 residues. V lost 3 bases to trimming and J lost 7 bases, with 9 bases between them. CDR1 is WNHNN, CDR2 SYGVQD, per germline (reference sequence). CDR3 residues: CASSDRRNGELFF. The CDR3 DNA is TGCGCCAGCAGTGACAGGAGGAACGGGGAGCTGTTTTTT.

The V gene is TRBV9, the J gene TRBJ1-1; unclear D gene. Between the trimmed V and J ends, which lost 7 bases and 7 bases, there was a span of 14 bases. Germline CDR1 is SGDLS and CDR2 is YYNGEE. The CDR3 spans 12 residues. CDR3 in DNA: TGTGCCAGCGCGGACCCTCGGGGTGAAGCTTTCTTT. Translation: CASADPRGEAFF.

This rearrangement joins TRBV4-3 to TRBJ1-6; D unresolved. With 2 bases removed from V and 4 bases from J, the gap between germline ends came to 18 bases. The CDR3 spans 18 residues. Germline V gene sequence: CDR1 LGHNA, CDR2 YSLEER. CDR3 nucleotides: TGCGCCAGCAGCCAACGGTACAGTGAAAACTTATATAATTCACCCCTCCACTTT. It yields the protein CASSQRYSENLYNSPLHF.

The rearrangement joins TRBV24-1 to TRBJ2-5, with D possibly matching TRBD1 (5 bases). The germline V gene encodes CDR1 KGHDR and CDR2 SFDVKD. V dropped 4 bases and J dropped 2 bases, with 10 bases sitting between them. This CDR3 is 14 amino acids long. In DNA form, the CDR3 reads TGTGCCACCAGTGACGGGCGGACACAAGAGACCCAGTACTTC. Translating it yields CATSDGRTQETQYF.

V and J are TRBV19 and TRBJ2-5; D call uncertain. V lost 0 bases, J lost 5 bases, and 10 bases lay in between. Germline CDR1 reads LNHDA; CDR2 reads SQIVND (reference sequence). The CDR3 extends over 14 amino acids. CDR3 amino acids: CASSIDLSEETQYF. CDR3 sequence (DNA): TGTGCCAGTAGTATAGATCTATCGGAGGAGACCCAGTACTTC. The whole variable domain, remainder taken from reference TRBV19 and TRBJ2-5, is DGGITQSPKYLFRKEGQNVTLSCEQNLNHDAMYWYRQDPGQGLRLIYYSQIVNDFQKGDIAEGYSVSREKKESFPLTVTSAQKNPTAFYLCASSIDLSEETQYFGPGTRLLVL.

This clone appeared a few times. The CDR3 reads CSAREEYYTF. The CDR3 DNA reads TGCAGTGCTAGGGAGGAATACTACACCTTC. The chain has TRBV20-1 and TRBJ1-2; no definite D call. Germline V CDR1 and CDR2: DFQATT, SNEGSKA (reference sequence). The CDR3 runs 10 residues. V was trimmed by 3 bases and J by 10 bases, leaving 9 bases between them.

The genes are TRBV10-2 and TRBJ2-2; D unclear. V lost 7 bases, J lost 1 base, and 7 bases lay in between. CDR3 length: 13 amino acids. Germline assignment: CDR1 WSHSY and CDR2 SAAADI. The CDR3 loop is CASIPGNTGELFF. The CDR3 DNA is TGCGCCAGCATTCCCGGGAACACCGGGGAGCTGTTTTTT.

The rearrangement joins TRBV6-5 to TRBJ2-7, with TRBD2 matching 8 bases. The CDR3 is made up of 15 amino acids. With V trimmed by 4 bases and J by 3 bases, 8 bases remained unmatched. The germline V gene encodes CDR1 MNHEY and CDR2 SVGAGI. CDR3 nucleotides: TGTGCCAGCAGTTCCCAGCGGGGGAAAAACTACGAGCAGTACTTC. Translation gives CASSSQRGKNYEQYF.

V and J are TRBV3-1 (or the pseudogene TRBV3-2) and TRBJ2-5; the match to TRBD2 covers 10 bases. Germline assignment: CDR1 LGHDT and CDR2 YNNKEL (reference sequence). There are 15 residues in the CDR3. The trim removed 6 bases at V and 5 bases at J, leaving 9 bases unmatched. The CDR3 sequence: CASRPSGGARETQYF. The CDR3 coding sequence is TGTGCCAGCAGACCGAGCGGGGGGGCTCGTGAGACCCAGTACTTC.

The genes are TRBV5-1 and TRBJ2-3; 9 bases align to TRBD1. This CDR3 has 15 amino acids. The junction had 6 bases not matched to a gene; V was cut back by 2 bases and J by 5 bases. Per germline, CDR1 SGHRS and CDR2 YFSETQ. CDR3 nucleotide sequence: TGCGCCAGCAGCTTAGCCGGGACAGGGAGAGATACGCAGTATTTT. Amino acids: CASSLAGTGRDTQYF.

This chain uses TRBV5-1 with TRBJ2-7; TRBD1 matches at 9 bases. This CDR3 has 18 residues. The germline CDR1 and CDR2 sequences are SGHRS and YFSETQ. Trimming cost V 4 bases and J 5 bases; bases outside gene matches: 19. CDR3 coding DNA: TGCGCCAGCAGCCCTGGGGTGGGACAGGGAAGTTGGAAGAACGAGCAGTACTTC. Its translation: CASSPGVGQGSWKNEQYF.

The chain has TRBV4-1 and TRBJ1-2; D perhaps matches TRBD1 (5 bases). Germline V gene data show CDR1 as MGHRA and CDR2 as YSYEKL. The CDR3 contains 15 residues. The V gene lost 8 bases and the J gene lost 8 bases, with 24 bases spanning the gap. CDR3 sequence: CASRSPGGRARGYTF. CDR3 sequence (DNA): TGCGCCAGCCGCTCCCCCGGGGGACGGGCGCGCGGCTACACCTTC.

This clone was seen ten or more times. This chain joins TRBV19 and TRBJ2-7, with a tentative D call TRBD2 (6 bases). With 6 bases removed from V and 7 bases from J, the gap between germline ends came to 25 bases. Germline CDR1 and CDR2: LNHDA and SQIVND (reference sequence). The CDR3 consists of 16 residues. In DNA form, the CDR3 reads TGTGCCAGTAGCGGGGATCCGACTAGACGGAGGGGAGAGCAGTACTTC. Protein: CASSGDPTRRRGEQYF.

The chain employs TRBV4-3 and TRBJ1-6, with 12 bases lining up with TRBD1. The V gene's germline CDR1 is LGHNA and CDR2 YSLEER. The CDR3 is 18 residues long. The V segment lost 0 bases and the J segment 7 bases; nucleotides outside the gene matches: 7. The CDR3, as DNA: TGCGCCAGCAGCCAAGATCTTGGGACAGGGGGCTACAATTCACCCCTCCACTTT. Protein sequence: CASSQDLGTGGYNSPLHF.

The rearrangement joins TRBV27 to TRBJ2-1, with a weak D call TRBD2 (5 bases). The CDR3 length is 18 residues. The germline CDR1 and CDR2 sequences are MNHEY and SMNVEV (reference sequence). The ends were cut back, 2 bases at V and 3 bases at J, with 20 bases in the middle. The CDR3 here is CASSLRGFLEENYNEQFF. CDR3 nucleotides: TGTGCCAGCAGTTTACGGGGATTTTTAGAGGAAAACTACAATGAGCAGTTCTTC.

This rearrangement joins TRBV19 to TRBJ2-7; weak D call: TRBD2 (6 bases). V was pared by 6 bases and J by 0 bases, with 12 bases between. Germline V gives CDR1 LNHDA, CDR2 SQIVND (reference sequence). This CDR3 comprises 14 residues. The CDR3 region has the DNA TGTGCCAGTAGCCCGACTAGTTCCTCCTACGAGCAGTACTTC. As protein: CASSPTSSSYEQYF.